The sequence of this T cell receptor (beta chain) was determined in a study of T cells in tuberculosis. The repertoire was sequenced with immunoSEQ multiplex PCR; TCRdb's copy has only in-frame clones and lacks some. The sample includes around 40,000 clones, roughly 95% of them seen just once. Time point here: new active TB diagnosis, blood taken before or within 7 days of starting treatment. The sample consisted of PBMCs, taken at tuberculosis diagnosis. This TCR was recovered from an adult with tuberculosis.

The CDR3 nucleotides are TGTGCCAGCAGCCTGGACAGGGGCAGGTATGGCTACACCTTC. Translating gives CASSLDRGRYGYTF. The chain joins TRBV5-4 to TRBJ1-2, with 9 bases identical to TRBD1. Per the germline V gene, CDR1 is SGHNT and CDR2 is YYREEE (reference sequence). This CDR3 contains 14 residues. V lost 4 bases and J lost 5; bases outside the gene matches: 6.